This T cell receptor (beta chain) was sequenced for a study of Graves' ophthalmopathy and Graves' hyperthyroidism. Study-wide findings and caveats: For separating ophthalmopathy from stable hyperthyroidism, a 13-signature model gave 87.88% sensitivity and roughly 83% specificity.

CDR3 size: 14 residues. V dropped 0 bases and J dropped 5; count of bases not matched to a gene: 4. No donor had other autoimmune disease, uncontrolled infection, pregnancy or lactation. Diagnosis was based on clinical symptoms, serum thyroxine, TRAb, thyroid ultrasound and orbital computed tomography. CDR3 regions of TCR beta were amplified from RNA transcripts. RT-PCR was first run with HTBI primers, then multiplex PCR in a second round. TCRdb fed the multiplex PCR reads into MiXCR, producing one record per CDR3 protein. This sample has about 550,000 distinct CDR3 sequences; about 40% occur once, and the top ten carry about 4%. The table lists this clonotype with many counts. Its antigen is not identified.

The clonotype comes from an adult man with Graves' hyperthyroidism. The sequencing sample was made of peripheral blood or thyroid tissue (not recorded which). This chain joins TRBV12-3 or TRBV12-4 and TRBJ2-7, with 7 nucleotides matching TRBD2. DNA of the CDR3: TGTGCCAGCAGTTTAGCTGGCGGGGGTAACGAGCAGTACTTC. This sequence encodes CASSLAGGGNEQYF.